This entry describes one T cell receptor (beta chain). Its antigen remains unidentified. The sample is drawn from a study of Graves' ophthalmopathy and Graves' hyperthyroidism. In this cohort, patients with other autoimmune diseases, uncontrolled infections, pregnancy or lactation were excluded. Study-level results: In blood appeared most of the expanded thyroid clonotypes whose frequency exceeded 0.001.

V dropped 2 bases and J dropped 1 base, with 12 bases sitting between them. Germline CDR1 is SGHKS and CDR2 is YYEKEE (reference sequence). The CDR3 has 15 amino acids. The sequenced template was RNA, covering the TCR beta CDR3 region. A first-round RT-PCR used HTBI primers, followed by a second-round multiplex PCR. TCRdb called the multiplex PCR reads again in MiXCR, with one record for every CDR3 protein. The repertoire includes about 390,000 distinct CDR3 sequences, over 15% of them detected once, and around 6.6% sits in the top ten. This clonotype originated in a woman aged 18-35 years with stable Graves' hyperthyroidism. The sequencing input was peripheral blood. V gene TRBV5-5 combines with J gene TRBJ1-1; D is unclear. CDR3 in DNA: TGTGCCAGCAGCTTTATGCGGCGGGAGAACACTGAAGCTTTCTTT. Translation gives CASSFMRRENTEAFF.